These 11 T cell receptor beta chains came from one sample sequenced in a study of blood T cell repertoires in COVID-19. The assay was immunoSEQ multiplex PCR, and TCRdb's table has in-frame clones only and misses some. The profile shows about 360,000 clones, 75% to 90% of them singletons. Material: peripheral blood. These receptor sequences come from a woman in her sixties or seventies with COVID-19, enrolled during active disease.

The chain couples TRBV7-8 to TRBJ1-1; tentative D call: TRBD1 (5 bases). Trimming shortened V by 3 bases and J by 1 base, and 12 bases separated the two germline ends. Germline values: CDR1 SGHVS, CDR2 FQNEAQ. The CDR3 has 15 residues. The chain's CDR3 is CASSLGGSWNTEAFF. In DNA form, the CDR3 reads TGTGCCAGCAGCTTGGGGGGGTCATGGAACACTGAAGCTTTCTTT. Full variable domain (rest looked up from reference TRBV7-8 and TRBJ1-1): GAGVSQSPRYKVAKRGQDVALRCDPISGHVSLFWYQQALGQGPEFLTYFQNEAQLDKSGLPSDRFFAERPEGSVSTLKIQRTQQEDSAVYLCASSLGGSWNTEAFFGQGTRLTVV.

The rearrangement uses TRBV5-4 and TRBJ2-5; a possible D gene is TRBD1 (5 bases). Germline loops: CDR1 SGHNT, CDR2 YYREEE (reference sequence). The V end was cut by 0 bases, the J end by 1 base, with 13 bases between. This CDR3 comprises 16 residues. The CDR3 DNA sequence: TGTGCCAGCAGCTTGGGCTTAGGGGCCACCCAAGAGACCCAGTACTTC. Amino acids: CASSLGLGATQETQYF.

The rearrangement joins TRBV3-1 (or the pseudogene TRBV3-2) to TRBJ2-2; D is uncertain. Between the trimmed V and J ends, which lost 8 bases and 2 bases, there was a span of 9 bases. The CDR3 consists of 13 residues. Germline-derived CDR1 and CDR2 are LGHDT and YNNKEL (reference sequence). The DNA for the CDR3 is TGTGCCAGCGAACGGGTTAACACCGGGGAGCTGTTTTTT. Encoded protein: CASERVNTGELFF.

The table lists this clone with a count of one. The chain uses TRBV5-4 and TRBJ2-2, with TRBD1 matching 7 bases. The CDR3 runs 16 residues. Germline V lookup: CDR1 SGHNT, CDR2 YYREEE (reference sequence). V was clipped by 3 bases and J by 4 bases; unmatched bases: 9. The CDR3: CASSSNRGLGTGELFF. The CDR3 region has the DNA TGTGCCAGCAGCTCCAACAGGGGTCTGGGCACCGGGGAGCTGTTTTTT.

The V and J genes are TRBV29-1 and TRBJ1-3, with TRBD1 as a possible D gene (6 bases). The CDR3 has 14 amino acids. From germline, CDR1 is SQVTM and CDR2 ANQGSEA. Trimming shortened V by 6 bases and J by 4 bases, and 16 bases separated the two germline ends. CDR3 nucleotides: TGCAGCGTCGGTAACAGGGAAGAGGGAAACACCATATATTTT. This translates into CSVGNREEGNTIYF.

Worth noting for this clone: Different DNA sequences within this sample yield the same CDR3. The CDR3 bases are TGTGCCACCAGCAGAGCAGGGAACTATGGCTACACCTTC. It encodes CATSRAGNYGYTF. The chain couples TRBV15 to TRBJ1-2, with D tentatively TRBD1 (5 bases). CDR1 is LNHNV and CDR2 is YYDKDF in the germline V gene (reference sequence). Trimming cost V 1 base and J 2 bases, with 5 bases left between them. The CDR3 contains 13 residues.

The chain couples TRBV7-2 to TRBJ2-1; 8 bases align to TRBD2. The CDR3 totals 13 residues. The V and J ends lost 5 bases and 9 bases, in that order; junction bases with no gene match: 6. Per germline, CDR1 SGHTA and CDR2 FQGNSA. CDR3: CASSVSGDGEQFF. DNA of the CDR3: TGTGCCAGCAGCGTTAGCGGGGACGGTGAGCAGTTCTTC.

The J gene is TRBJ1-2, the V gene TRBV19, with D perhaps matching TRBD1 (5 bases). Looked up from germline, CDR1 is LNHDA and CDR2 is SQIVND (reference sequence). Between the trimmed V and J ends, which lost 1 base and 3 bases, there was a span of 9 bases. The CDR3 loop spans 14 amino acids. CDR3 loop: CASSIGTGHYGYTF. DNA of the CDR3: TGTGCCAGTAGTATAGGAACAGGCCACTATGGCTACACCTTC.

The chain combines TRBV7-9 with TRBJ1-2; TRBD1 aligns across 10 bases. The CDR3 extends over 17 amino acids. V trimming: 5 bases; J trimming: 2 bases; junction bases outside the gene matches: 11. Germline loops: CDR1 SEHNR, CDR2 FQNEAQ (reference sequence). The CDR3 spells CASSPRGTGDLNYGYTF. CDR3 in DNA: TGTGCCAGCAGCCCCCGGGGGACAGGGGACCTAAACTATGGCTACACCTTC.

The chain combines TRBV4-1 with TRBJ1-1, with 8 bases aligning to TRBD1. The CDR3 has 15 amino acids. Germline CDR1 and CDR2: MGHRA and YSYEKL. J gave up 2 bases and V 4 bases, and 6 bases lay outside the gene matches. The DNA of the CDR3 is TGCGCCAGCAGCCCCACCGGACAGGGAAACACTGAAGCTTTCTTT. It encodes CASSPTGQGNTEAFF.

This sequence joins TRBV6-1 and TRBJ2-6, with 7 positions matching TRBD2. CDR1 MNHNS and CDR2 SASEGT come from the germline V gene. This CDR3 spans 20 amino acids. V lost 2 bases and J lost 0; bases outside the gene matches: 13. CDR3 residues: CASSEWGGRRYRSGANVLTF. The CDR3 DNA reads TGTGCCAGCAGTGAATGGGGGGGACGTAGGTACCGCTCTGGGGCCAACGTCCTGACTTTC.